These 27 T cell receptor beta chains came from one sample sequenced in a study of control samples from healthy donors and cancer patients. Clones were sequenced by immunoSEQ multiplex PCR, and TCRdb holds only the in-frame ones, with some missing. In the table there are 90,000 to 100,000 clones, 75% to 85% of which are singletons. Sample: blood. The receptors stem from a woman between 25 and 40 years old in good health.

The CDR3 DNA reads TGCGCCAGCGTCCTAGCGGGGGCCGACAATGAGCAGTTCTTC. Residues: CASVLAGADNEQFF. This chain connects TRBV23-1 to TRBJ2-1; 10 nucleotides match TRBD2. TRBV23-1 is noted as an ORF with a role that remains uncertain. V gave up 8 bases and J gave up 5 bases; unmatched junction bases: 6. This CDR3 comprises 14 residues.

V usage is TRBV7-2 and J usage is TRBJ1-2; D call uncertain. Germline V gene data show CDR1 as SGHTA and CDR2 as FQGNSA. The CDR3 covers 13 residues. Trimming cost V 5 bases and J 4 bases, with 11 bases left between them. CDR3 sequence (DNA): TGTGCCAGCAGCCTATCACAGACCTATGGCTACACCTTC. Translated: CASSLSQTYGYTF.

The V and J genes are TRBV11-1 and TRBJ2-7; D is undetermined. CDR1 SGHAT and CDR2 FQDESV come from the germline V gene (reference sequence). V shed 0 bases and J shed 3 bases, with 12 bases lying between them. The CDR3 contains 15 residues. CDR3 sequence: CASSLASSRNYEQYF. CDR3 in DNA: TGTGCCAGCAGCTTAGCGTCGTCCAGAAACTACGAGCAGTACTTC.

The rearrangement joins TRBV6-5 to TRBJ1-3, with D perhaps matching TRBD1 (5 bases). CDR1 MNHEY and CDR2 SVGAGI come from the germline V gene. Deletions cut 6 bases from V and 2 bases from J, with 14 bases between. The CDR3 totals 15 residues. In DNA form, the CDR3 reads TGTGCCAGCAGCGTGAGCGTGGGGCCTGGAAACACCATATATTTT. As protein: CASSVSVGPGNTIYF.

This chain links TRBV6-2 or TRBV6-3 with TRBJ1-5, with D hard to call. Germline V gene lookup returns CDR1 MNHEY and CDR2 SVGEGT. This CDR3 region has 16 residues. V lost 0 bases and J 0 bases, leaving 9 bases between the germline ends. CDR3 residues: CASSYSAAYSNQPQHF. CDR3 nucleotide sequence: TGTGCCAGCAGTTACTCGGCAGCTTATAGCAATCAGCCCCAGCATTTT.

This sequence joins TRBV6-1 and TRBJ2-3; no clear D. Germline V gene lookup returns CDR1 MNHNS and CDR2 SASEGT. The CDR3 consists of 18 residues. Trimming removed 1 base at V and 4 bases at J, with 21 bases between. CDR3 sequence (DNA): TGTGCCAGCAGTGAAGTGGGCTCGCTGAGCCTCTCTGCAGATACGCAGTATTTT. It encodes CASSEVGSLSLSADTQYF.

This CDR3 reads CASSRPTGDTEAFF. CDR3 DNA: TGTGCCAGCAGCAGGCCTACAGGAGACACTGAAGCTTTCTTT. V is TRBV5-6 and J is TRBJ1-1; maybe TRBD1 (5 bases). Germline CDR1 and CDR2: SGHDT and YYEEEE. CDR3 length: 14 residues. The V gene lost 4 bases and the J gene lost 3 bases, with 13 bases spanning the gap.

The rearrangement links TRBV19 to TRBJ2-3; possibly TRBD2 for D (5 bases). CDR1 and CDR2 from the germline V gene are LNHDA and SQIVND (reference sequence). Trimming stripped 7 bases from V and 4 bases from J, with 18 bases between. The CDR3 is 15 amino acids. The CDR3 DNA reads TGTGCCAGTACCCCACCTGGGAGAGGTGCAGATACGCAGTATTTT. The encoded protein is CASTPPGRGADTQYF.

The genes are TRBV5-1 and TRBJ2-6; D uncertain. This CDR3 is built from 14 residues. V shed 0 bases and J shed 2 bases, with 3 bases lying between them. Germline loops: CDR1 SGHRS, CDR2 YFSETQ. The CDR3 bases are TGCGCCAGCAGCTTGGCTCCTGGGGCCAACGTCCTGACTTTC. Translated: CASSLAPGANVLTF. The full variable domain, rest sourced from reference TRBV5-1 and TRBJ2-6, is KAGVTQTPRYLIKTRGQQVTLSCSPISGHRSVSWYQQTPGQGLQFLFEYFSETQRNKGNFPGRFSGRQFSNSRSEMNVSTLELGDSALYLCASSLAPGANVLTFGAGSRLTVL.

V gene TRBV12-3 or TRBV12-4 combines with J gene TRBJ2-3; TRBD1 agrees at 10 bases. This CDR3 is built from 13 residues. V trimming: 11 bases; J trimming: 10 bases; junction bases outside the gene matches: 12. DNA of the CDR3: TGTGCCTCCCGACAGGGGGCTGTATACGCGCAGTATTTT. This encodes CASRQGAVYAQYF.

V and J are TRBV6-5 and TRBJ1-1; no definite D call. The CDR3 loop spans 14 amino acids. Trimming left V 8 bases short and J 1 base short, with 14 bases between. Germline CDR1 and CDR2: MNHEY and SVGAGI. The CDR3 loop reads CASVPITGNTEAFF. The CDR3 DNA is TGTGCCAGCGTACCAATAACGGGGAACACTGAAGCTTTCTTT.

The chain combines TRBV19 with TRBJ2-5, with 11 bases that match TRBD2. Germline-derived CDR1 and CDR2 are LNHDA and SQIVND (reference sequence). The V gene end was trimmed by 6 bases and the J gene end by 3 bases; junction bases not matched to a gene: 12. The CDR3 totals 17 residues. As DNA, the CDR3 is TGTGCCAGTAGCCAGTTCGGGACTAGCGGAAGAAAAGAGACCCAGTACTTC. It codes for CASSQFGTSGRKETQYF.

The sample holds a few counts of this clone. The gene calls are TRBV5-1 and TRBJ1-3, with a tentative D call TRBD1 (6 bases). Per germline, CDR1 SGHRS and CDR2 YFSETQ. This CDR3 has 17 amino acids. V shed 2 bases and J shed 2 bases, with 17 bases lying between them. The CDR3 loop reads CASSFRGRTGPGNTIYF. Here the CDR3 DNA reads TGCGCCAGCAGCTTTCGGGGGCGGACGGGCCCTGGAAACACCATATATTTT.

This clone was counted once. The chain couples TRBV29-1 to TRBJ2-7, with 7 bases fitting TRBD2. CDR3 size: 12 residues. The V gene end was trimmed by 5 bases and the J gene end by 6 bases; junction bases not matched to a gene: 7. CDR1 and CDR2 (germline): SQVTM, ANQGSEA. CDR3 bases: TGCAGCGTTAAGTGGGGGGGAGTCGAGCAGTACTTC. It encodes CSVKWGGVEQYF.

J is TRBJ2-2 and V is TRBV9, with D hard to call. The CDR3 has 15 amino acids. With 0 bases removed from V and 5 bases from J, the gap between germline ends came to 11 bases. Germline assignment: CDR1 SGDLS and CDR2 YYNGEE. The CDR3: CASSVDHSPTGELFF. In DNA, the CDR3 is TGTGCCAGCAGCGTAGATCACAGCCCTACCGGGGAGCTGTTTTTT.

The CDR3 reads CSASQPPEGYTF. As DNA, the CDR3 is TGCAGCGCCAGCCAACCGCCCGAGGGCTACACCTTC. The V and J genes are TRBV29-1 and TRBJ1-2; D not certain. Germline V gene lookup returns CDR1 SQVTM and CDR2 ANQGSEA. The CDR3 sequence is 12 residues long. Trimming removed 7 bases at V and 8 bases at J, with 17 bases between.

The gene calls are TRBV2 and TRBJ1-4; 10 bases line up with TRBD1. The CDR3 contains 14 residues. Germline-derived CDR1 and CDR2 are SNHLY and FYNNEI. After removal of 6 bases from V and 5 bases from J, the junction contained 3 bases not matched to a gene. The CDR3 bases are TGTGCCAGCAGCCGGGGACAGGGGAATGAAAAACTGTTTTTT. It translates to CASSRGQGNEKLFF.

This clone was found many times. CDR3 DNA: TGTGCCAGTAGCTTAGGGGGGGGTCAAGAGACCCAGTACTTC. Encoded protein: CASSLGGGQETQYF. This chain links TRBV19 with TRBJ2-5, with D maybe TRBD2 (7 bases). CDR1 LNHDA and CDR2 SQIVND come from the germline V gene (reference sequence). V was clipped by 6 bases and J by 2 bases, with 13 bases between them. This CDR3 contains 14 residues.

The chain links TRBV7-8 to TRBJ1-1; possible D gene TRBD1, 6 bases. The ends were cut back, 4 bases at V and 1 base at J, with 13 bases in the middle. Germline V lookup: CDR1 SGHVS, CDR2 FQNEAQ. This CDR3 has 15 amino acids. The CDR3 nucleotides read TGTGCCAGCAGCTACTCCGGGACAACGAACACTGAAGCTTTCTTT. This codes for CASSYSGTTNTEAFF.

This clone turned up a few times. The V and J genes are TRBV19 and TRBJ2-1, with TRBD2 matching 14 bases. The V gene end was trimmed by 6 bases and the J gene end by 9 bases; junction bases not matched to a gene: 10. The germline gives CDR1 LNHDA, CDR2 SQIVND (reference sequence). The CDR3 length is 16 residues. CDR3 loop: CASSRPGLAGGLEQFF. The CDR3, as DNA: TGTGCCAGTAGCCGCCCTGGACTAGCGGGGGGTCTTGAGCAGTTCTTC.

The rearrangement links TRBV5-4 to TRBJ1-2; D not resolved. V shed 0 bases and J shed 3 bases, with 9 bases lying between them. The CDR3 sequence is 14 residues long. CDR1 is SGHNT, CDR2 YYREEE, per germline (reference sequence). For the CDR3, the DNA is TGTGCCAGCAGCTTGGCCGGCGGCTACTATGGCTACACCTTC. This translates into CASSLAGGYYGYTF.

The chain has TRBV2 and TRBJ2-1, with 7 positions matching TRBD1. V lost 7 bases and J lost 3; bases outside the gene matches: 15. This CDR3 comprises 17 residues. Germline assignment: CDR1 SNHLY and CDR2 FYNNEI. The CDR3 loop reads CASTESTRDSYYNEQFF. CDR3 nucleotides: TGTGCCAGCACCGAAAGTACCCGGGACAGTTACTACAATGAGCAGTTCTTC.

This chain's CDR3 is CASSESPAGDEQYF. DNA for the CDR3: TGCGCCAGCAGTGAGTCGCCGGCCGGGGACGAGCAGTACTTC. V is TRBV10-1 and J is TRBJ2-7, with D perhaps TRBD2 (5 bases). The CDR3 is 14 amino acids. V lost 0 bases and J 5 bases, leaving 11 bases between the germline ends. Germline CDR1 and CDR2: WNHNN and SYGVQD (reference sequence).

The DNA for the CDR3 is TGTGCCAGCAGTTTATTGGGGTTGCATGAGCAGTTCTTC. Translating gives CASSLLGLHEQFF. The genes are TRBV12-3 or TRBV12-4 and TRBJ2-1, with D uncertain. V was pared by 2 bases and J by 8 bases, with 10 bases between. The CDR3 is 13 amino acids.

The chain combines TRBV2 with TRBJ1-2; D perhaps matches TRBD1 (5 bases). The ends were cut back, 3 bases at V and 0 bases at J, with 11 bases in the middle. The germline V gene has CDR1 SNHLY and CDR2 FYNNEI. There are 15 residues in the CDR3. CDR3 sequence reads: CASSEWGGSNYGYTF. CDR3 nucleotide sequence: TGTGCCAGCAGTGAGTGGGGGGGATCTAACTATGGCTACACCTTC.

The V call is TRBV25-1, the J call TRBJ2-3; maybe TRBD2 (5 bases). Trimming took 2 bases from V and 6 from J, leaving 24 bases between them. The CDR3 spans 18 residues. The germline gives CDR1 MGHDK, CDR2 SYGVNS. CDR3 amino acids: CASSEAPVGSSRTDTQYF. In DNA form, the CDR3 reads TGTGCCAGCAGTGAAGCCCCCGTAGGGAGCTCCCGTACCGATACGCAGTATTTT.

Concerning this clone itself: Germline is not matched at one junction end, which may reflect a read error. The V call is TRBV18, the J call TRBJ2-3; TRBD2 matches at 10 bases. The CDR3 length is 13 residues. Germline-derived CDR1 and CDR2 are KGHSH and LQKENI. In DNA, the CDR3 is TGTGCCAGCTCACCATCTCTAGCGGGGGCGACAACCTTT. Residues: CASSPSLAGATTF.